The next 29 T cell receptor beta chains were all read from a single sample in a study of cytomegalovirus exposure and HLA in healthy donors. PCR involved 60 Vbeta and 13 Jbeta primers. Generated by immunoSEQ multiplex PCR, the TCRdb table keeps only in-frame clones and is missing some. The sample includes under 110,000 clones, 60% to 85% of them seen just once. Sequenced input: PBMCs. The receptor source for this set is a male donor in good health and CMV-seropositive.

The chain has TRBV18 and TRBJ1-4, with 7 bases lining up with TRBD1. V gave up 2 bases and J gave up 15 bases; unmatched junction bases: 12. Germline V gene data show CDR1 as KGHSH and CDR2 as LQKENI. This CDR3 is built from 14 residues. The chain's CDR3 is CASSPGQAPGRMFF. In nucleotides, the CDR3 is TGTGCCAGCTCACCAGGACAGGCCCCTGGACGGATGTTTTTT.

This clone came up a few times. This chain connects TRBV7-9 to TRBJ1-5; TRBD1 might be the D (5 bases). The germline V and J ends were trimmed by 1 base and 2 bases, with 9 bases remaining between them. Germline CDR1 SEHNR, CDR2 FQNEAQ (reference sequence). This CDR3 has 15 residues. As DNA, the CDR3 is TGTGCCAGCAGCTTAGAAGGGGTCGGCAATCAGCCCCAGCATTTT. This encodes CASSLEGVGNQPQHF.

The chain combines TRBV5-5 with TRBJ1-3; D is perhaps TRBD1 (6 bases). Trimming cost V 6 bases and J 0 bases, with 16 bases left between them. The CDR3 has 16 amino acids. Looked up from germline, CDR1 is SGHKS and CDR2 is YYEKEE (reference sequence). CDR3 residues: CASTESTGYSGNTIYF. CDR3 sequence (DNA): TGTGCCAGCACGGAGTCGACAGGATACTCTGGAAACACCATATATTTT.

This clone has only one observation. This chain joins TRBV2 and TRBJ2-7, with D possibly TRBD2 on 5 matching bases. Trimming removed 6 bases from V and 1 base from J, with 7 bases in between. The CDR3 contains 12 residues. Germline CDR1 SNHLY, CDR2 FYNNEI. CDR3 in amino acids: CASSPGSYEQYF. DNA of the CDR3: TGTGCCAGCAGCCCGGGGTCCTACGAGCAGTACTTC.

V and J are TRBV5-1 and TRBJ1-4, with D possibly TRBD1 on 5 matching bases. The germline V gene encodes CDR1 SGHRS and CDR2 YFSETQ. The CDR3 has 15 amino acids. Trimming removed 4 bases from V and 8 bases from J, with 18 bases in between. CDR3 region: CASSRQQGFREKLFF. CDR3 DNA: TGCGCCAGCAGCCGACAGCAGGGTTTCCGGGAAAAACTGTTTTTT.

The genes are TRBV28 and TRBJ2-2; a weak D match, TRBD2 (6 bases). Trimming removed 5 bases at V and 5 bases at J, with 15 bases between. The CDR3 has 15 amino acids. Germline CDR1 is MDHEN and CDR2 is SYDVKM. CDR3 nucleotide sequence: TGTGCCAGCAGTCGGGGGTCAGTGGGGACCGGGGAGCTGTTTTTT. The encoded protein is CASSRGSVGTGELFF.

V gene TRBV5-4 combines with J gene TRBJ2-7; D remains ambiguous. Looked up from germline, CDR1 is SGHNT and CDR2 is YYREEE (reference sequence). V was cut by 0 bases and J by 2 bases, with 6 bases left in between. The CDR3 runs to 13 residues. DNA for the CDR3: TGTGCCAGCAGCTTGGGTTCGGCCTACGAGCAGTACTTC. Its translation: CASSLGSAYEQYF.

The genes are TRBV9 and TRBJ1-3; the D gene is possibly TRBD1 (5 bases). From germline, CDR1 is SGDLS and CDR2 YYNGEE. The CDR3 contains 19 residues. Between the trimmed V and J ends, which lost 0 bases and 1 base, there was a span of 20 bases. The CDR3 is CASSVGWSGGEPSGNTIYF. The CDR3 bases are TGTGCCAGCAGCGTAGGTTGGTCGGGAGGGGAACCATCTGGAAACACCATATATTTT.

In nucleotides, the CDR3 is TGCGCCAGCAGCCAAGATGCCCTCGGGGATCAGTACTTC. It is translated as CASSQDALGDQYF. This chain uses TRBV4-1 with TRBJ2-4; the D gene is possibly TRBD2 (5 bases). CDR1 and CDR2 from the germline V gene are MGHRA and YSYEKL. The CDR3 runs 13 residues. Trimming stripped 0 bases from V and 12 bases from J, with 12 bases between.

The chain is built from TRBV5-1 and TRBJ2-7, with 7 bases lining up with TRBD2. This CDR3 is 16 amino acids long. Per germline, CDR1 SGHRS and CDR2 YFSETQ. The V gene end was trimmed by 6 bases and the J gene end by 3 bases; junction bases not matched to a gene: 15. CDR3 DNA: TGCGCCAGCACCCTAGGGCCTAGCGGACTACTCTACGAGCAGTACTTC. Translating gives CASTLGPSGLLYEQYF.

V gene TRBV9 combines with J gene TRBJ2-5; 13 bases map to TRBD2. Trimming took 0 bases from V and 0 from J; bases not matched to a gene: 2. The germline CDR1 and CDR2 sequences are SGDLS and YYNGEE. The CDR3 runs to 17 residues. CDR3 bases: TGTGCCAGCAGCGTAGGGGGACTAGCGGGGTACCAAGAGACCCAGTACTTC. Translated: CASSVGGLAGYQETQYF.

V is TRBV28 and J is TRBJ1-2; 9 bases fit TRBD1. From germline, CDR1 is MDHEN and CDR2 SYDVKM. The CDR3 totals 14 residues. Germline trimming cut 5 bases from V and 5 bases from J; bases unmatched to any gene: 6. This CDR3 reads CASSPLDRGYGYTF. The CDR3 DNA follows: TGTGCCAGCAGTCCCCTAGACAGGGGGTATGGCTACACCTTC.

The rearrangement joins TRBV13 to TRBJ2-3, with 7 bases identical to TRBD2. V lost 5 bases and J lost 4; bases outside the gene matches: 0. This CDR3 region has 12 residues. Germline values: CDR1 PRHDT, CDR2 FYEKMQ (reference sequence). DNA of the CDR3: TGTGCCAGCAGCGGGGGGGCAGATACGCAGTATTTT. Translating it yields CASSGGADTQYF.

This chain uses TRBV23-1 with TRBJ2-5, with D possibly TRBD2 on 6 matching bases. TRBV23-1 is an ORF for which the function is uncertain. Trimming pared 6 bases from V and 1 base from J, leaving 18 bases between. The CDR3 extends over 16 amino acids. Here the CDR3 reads CASRPQWGDLQETQYF. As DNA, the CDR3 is TGCGCCAGCAGGCCCCAGTGGGGGGACCTCCAAGAGACCCAGTACTTC.

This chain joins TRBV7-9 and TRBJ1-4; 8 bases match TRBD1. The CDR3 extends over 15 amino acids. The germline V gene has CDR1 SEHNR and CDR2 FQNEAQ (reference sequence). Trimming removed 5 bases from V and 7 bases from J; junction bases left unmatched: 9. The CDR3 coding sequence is TGTGCCAGCAGCCCGTACAGGGGGTTGGTTGAAAAACTGTTTTTT. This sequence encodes CASSPYRGLVEKLFF.

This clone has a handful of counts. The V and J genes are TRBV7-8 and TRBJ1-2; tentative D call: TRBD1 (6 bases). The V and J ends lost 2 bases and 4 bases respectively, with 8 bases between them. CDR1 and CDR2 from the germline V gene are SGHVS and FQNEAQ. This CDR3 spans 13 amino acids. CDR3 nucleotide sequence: TGTGCCAGCAGCTTAAGCAGGGGCTATGGCTACACCTTC. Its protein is CASSLSRGYGYTF.

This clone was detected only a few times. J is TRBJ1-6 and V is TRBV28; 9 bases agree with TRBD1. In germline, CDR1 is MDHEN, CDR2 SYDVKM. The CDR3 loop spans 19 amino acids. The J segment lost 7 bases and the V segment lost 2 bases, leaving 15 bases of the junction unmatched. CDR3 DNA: TGTGCCAGCAGTTTACTCAACAGGGGGCCAGGGTATAGGAATTCACCCCTCCACTTT. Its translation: CASSLLNRGPGYRNSPLHF. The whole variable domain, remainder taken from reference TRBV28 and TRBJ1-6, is DVKVTQSSRYLVKRTGEKVFLECVQDMDHENMFWYRQDPGLGLRLIYFSYDVKMKEKGDIPEGYSVSREKKERFSLILESASTNQTSMYLCASSLLNRGPGYRNSPLHFGNGTRLTVT.

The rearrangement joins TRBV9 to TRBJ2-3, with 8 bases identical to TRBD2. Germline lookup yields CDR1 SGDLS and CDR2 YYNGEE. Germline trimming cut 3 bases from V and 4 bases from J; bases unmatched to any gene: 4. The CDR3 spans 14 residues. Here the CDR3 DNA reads TGTGCCAGCAGCGCGGGGGGGGGCCCAGATACGCAGTATTTT. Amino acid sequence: CASSAGGGPDTQYF.

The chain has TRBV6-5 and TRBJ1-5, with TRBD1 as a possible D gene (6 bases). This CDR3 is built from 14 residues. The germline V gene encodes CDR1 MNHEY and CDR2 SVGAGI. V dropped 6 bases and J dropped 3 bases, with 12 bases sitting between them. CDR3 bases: TGTGCCAGCAGCCGAGGACAGAACAATCAGCCCCAGCATTTT. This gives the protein CASSRGQNNQPQHF.

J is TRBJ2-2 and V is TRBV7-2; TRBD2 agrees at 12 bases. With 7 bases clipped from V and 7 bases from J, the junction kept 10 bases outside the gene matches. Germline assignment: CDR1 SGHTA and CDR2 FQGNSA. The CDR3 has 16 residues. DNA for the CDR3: TGTGCCAGCACCCTACTAGCGGGGGGAAAGGTCGGGGAGCTGTTTTTT. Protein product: CASTLLAGGKVGELFF.

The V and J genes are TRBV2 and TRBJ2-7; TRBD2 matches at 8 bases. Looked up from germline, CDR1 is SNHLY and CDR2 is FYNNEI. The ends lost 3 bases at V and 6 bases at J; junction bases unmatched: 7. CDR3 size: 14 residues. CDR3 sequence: CASSDGGGSAEQYF. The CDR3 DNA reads TGTGCCAGCAGTGATGGCGGGGGGTCCGCCGAGCAGTACTTC.

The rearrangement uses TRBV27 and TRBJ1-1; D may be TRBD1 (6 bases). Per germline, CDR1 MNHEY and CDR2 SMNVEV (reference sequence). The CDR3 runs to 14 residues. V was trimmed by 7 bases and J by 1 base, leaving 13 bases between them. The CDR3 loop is CASTPTGQNTEAFF. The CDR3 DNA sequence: TGTGCCAGCACCCCAACGGGACAGAACACTGAAGCTTTCTTT.

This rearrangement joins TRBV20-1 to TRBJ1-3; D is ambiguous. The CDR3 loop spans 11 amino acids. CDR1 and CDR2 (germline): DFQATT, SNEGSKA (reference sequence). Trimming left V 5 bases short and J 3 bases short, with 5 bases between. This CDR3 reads CSAPLGNTIYF. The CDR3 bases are TGCAGTGCTCCCCTTGGAAACACCATATATTTT.

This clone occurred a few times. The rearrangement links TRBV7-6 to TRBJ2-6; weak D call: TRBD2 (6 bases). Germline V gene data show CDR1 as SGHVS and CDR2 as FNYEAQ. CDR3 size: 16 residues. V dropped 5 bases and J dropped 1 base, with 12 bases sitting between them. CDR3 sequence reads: CASSSTGDSGANVLTF. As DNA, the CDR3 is TGTGCCAGCAGCAGCACGGGAGATTCTGGGGCCAACGTCCTGACTTTC. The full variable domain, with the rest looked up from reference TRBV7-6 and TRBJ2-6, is GAGVSQSPRYKVTKRGQDVALRCDPISGHVSLYWYRQALGQGPEFLTYFNYEAQQDKSGLPNDRFSAERPEGSISTLTIQRTEQRDSAMYRCASSSTGDSGANVLTFGAGSRLTVL.

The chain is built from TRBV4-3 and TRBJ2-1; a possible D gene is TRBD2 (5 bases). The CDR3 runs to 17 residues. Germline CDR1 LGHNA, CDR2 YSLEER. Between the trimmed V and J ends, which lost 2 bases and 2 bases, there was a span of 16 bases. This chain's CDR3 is CASSQKGSGLAYNEQFF. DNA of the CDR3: TGCGCCAGCAGCCAAAAGGGCTCTGGACTTGCCTACAATGAGCAGTTCTTC.

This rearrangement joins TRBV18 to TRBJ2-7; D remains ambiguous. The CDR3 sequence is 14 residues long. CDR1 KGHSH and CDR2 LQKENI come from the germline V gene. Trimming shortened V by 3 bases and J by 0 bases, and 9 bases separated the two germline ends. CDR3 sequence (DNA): TGTGCCAGCTCACCCCGGCTAGTCTCCTACGAGCAGTACTTC. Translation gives CASSPRLVSYEQYF.

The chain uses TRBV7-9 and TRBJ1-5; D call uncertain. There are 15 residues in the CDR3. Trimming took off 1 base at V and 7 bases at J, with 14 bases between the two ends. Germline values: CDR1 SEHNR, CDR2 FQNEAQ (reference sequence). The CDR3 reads CASSLGREGGQPQHF. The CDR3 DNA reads TGTGCCAGCAGCTTAGGTCGTGAGGGTGGACAGCCCCAGCATTTT.

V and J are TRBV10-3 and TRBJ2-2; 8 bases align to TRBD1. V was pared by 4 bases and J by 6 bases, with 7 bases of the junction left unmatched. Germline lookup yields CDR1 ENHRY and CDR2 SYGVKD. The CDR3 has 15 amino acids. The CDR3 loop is CAISGSTGESGELFF. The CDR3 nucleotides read TGTGCCATCAGTGGCTCGACAGGGGAATCCGGGGAGCTGTTTTTT.

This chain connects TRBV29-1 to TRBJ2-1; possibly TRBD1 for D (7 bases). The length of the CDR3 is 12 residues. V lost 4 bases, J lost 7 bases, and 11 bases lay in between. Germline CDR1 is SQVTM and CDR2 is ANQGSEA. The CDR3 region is CSVVQGRNEQFF. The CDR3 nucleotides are TGCAGCGTTGTACAGGGGAGGAATGAGCAGTTCTTC.